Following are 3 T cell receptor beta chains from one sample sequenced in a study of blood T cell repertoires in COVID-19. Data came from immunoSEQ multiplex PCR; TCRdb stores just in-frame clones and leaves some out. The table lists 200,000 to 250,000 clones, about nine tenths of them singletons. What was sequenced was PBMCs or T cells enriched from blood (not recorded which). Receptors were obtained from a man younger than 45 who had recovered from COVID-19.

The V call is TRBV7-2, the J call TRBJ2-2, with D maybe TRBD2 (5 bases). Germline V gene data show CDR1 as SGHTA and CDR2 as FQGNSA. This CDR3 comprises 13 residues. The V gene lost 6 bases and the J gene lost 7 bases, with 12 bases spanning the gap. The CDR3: CASRWTSGGELFF. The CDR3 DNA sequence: TGTGCCAGCAGATGGACTTCAGGCGGGGAGCTGTTTTTT.

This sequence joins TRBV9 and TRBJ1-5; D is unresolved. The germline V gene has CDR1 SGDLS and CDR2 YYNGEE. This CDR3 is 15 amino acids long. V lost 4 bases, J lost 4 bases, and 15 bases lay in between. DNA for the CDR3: TGTGCCAGCAGCCCTCGAGAGGGTCGGAATCAGCCCCAGCATTTT. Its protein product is CASSPREGRNQPQHF.

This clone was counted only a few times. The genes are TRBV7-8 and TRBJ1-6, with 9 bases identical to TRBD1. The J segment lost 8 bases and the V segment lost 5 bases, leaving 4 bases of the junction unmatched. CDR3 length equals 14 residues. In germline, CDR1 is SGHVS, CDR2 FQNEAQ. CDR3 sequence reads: CASSKRTGDSPLHF. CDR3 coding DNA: TGTGCCAGCAGCAAACGGACAGGGGATTCACCCCTCCACTTT.